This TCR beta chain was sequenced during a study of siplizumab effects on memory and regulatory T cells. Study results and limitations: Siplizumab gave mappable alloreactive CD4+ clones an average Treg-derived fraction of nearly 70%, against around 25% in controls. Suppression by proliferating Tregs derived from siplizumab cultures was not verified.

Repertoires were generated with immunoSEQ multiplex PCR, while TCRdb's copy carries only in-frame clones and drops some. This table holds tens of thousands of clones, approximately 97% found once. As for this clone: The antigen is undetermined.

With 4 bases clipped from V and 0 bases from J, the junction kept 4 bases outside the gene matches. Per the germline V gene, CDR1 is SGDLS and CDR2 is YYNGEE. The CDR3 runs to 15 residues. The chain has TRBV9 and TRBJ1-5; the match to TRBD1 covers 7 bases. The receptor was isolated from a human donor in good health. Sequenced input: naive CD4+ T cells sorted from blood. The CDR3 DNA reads TGTGCCAGCAGCAAAACAGGGGATAGCAATCAGCCCCAGCATTTT. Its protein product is CASSKTGDSNQPQHF.